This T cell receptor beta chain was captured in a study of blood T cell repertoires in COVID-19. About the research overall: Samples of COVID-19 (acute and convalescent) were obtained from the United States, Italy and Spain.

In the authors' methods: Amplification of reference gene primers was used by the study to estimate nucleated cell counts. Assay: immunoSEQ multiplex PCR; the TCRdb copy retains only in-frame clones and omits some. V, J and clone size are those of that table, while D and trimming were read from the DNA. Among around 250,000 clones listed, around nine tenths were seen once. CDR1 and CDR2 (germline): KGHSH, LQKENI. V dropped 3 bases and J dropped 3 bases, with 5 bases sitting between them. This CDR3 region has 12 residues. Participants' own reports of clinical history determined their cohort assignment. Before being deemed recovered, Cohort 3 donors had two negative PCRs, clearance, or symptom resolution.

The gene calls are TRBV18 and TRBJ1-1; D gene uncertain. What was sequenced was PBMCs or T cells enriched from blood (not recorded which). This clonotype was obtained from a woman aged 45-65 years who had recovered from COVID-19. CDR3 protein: CASSPSDTEAFF. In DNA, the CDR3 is TGTGCCAGCTCACCCTCGGACACTGAAGCTTTCTTT.